The clone carrying this TCR beta chain was counted a few times. Its antigen remains unknown. The sample belongs to a study of T-cell memory formation after mild COVID-19. Constant-segment primers served in 5'RACE that generated TCR alpha and TCR beta cDNA libraries bearing sample barcodes and UMIs. Via MiXCR, TCRdb re-called the 5' RACE reads, giving one row per CDR3 protein. The sample yields about 180,000 distinct CDR3 sequences, 16% seen once. Broader study findings: Clones which contracted sat mainly in CM and EM if CD4+, and in EMRA if CD8+.

V was cut by 6 bases and J by 1 base, with 15 bases left in between. The CDR3 extends over 15 amino acids. Per the germline V gene, CDR1 is MNHNY and CDR2 is SVGAGI (reference sequence). Specimen: PBMCs or a T cell subset sorted from them (not recorded which). The V gene is TRBV6-6, the J gene TRBJ1-1; possibly TRBD1 for D (6 bases). The TCR originated in an adult woman who had mild COVID-19 (a few samples of this study predate the infection). Cell type and time point are not known. The CDR3: CASSPGKGGNTEAFF. In DNA, the CDR3 is TGTGCCAGCAGCCCCGGCAAGGGGGGGAACACTGAAGCTTTCTTT.